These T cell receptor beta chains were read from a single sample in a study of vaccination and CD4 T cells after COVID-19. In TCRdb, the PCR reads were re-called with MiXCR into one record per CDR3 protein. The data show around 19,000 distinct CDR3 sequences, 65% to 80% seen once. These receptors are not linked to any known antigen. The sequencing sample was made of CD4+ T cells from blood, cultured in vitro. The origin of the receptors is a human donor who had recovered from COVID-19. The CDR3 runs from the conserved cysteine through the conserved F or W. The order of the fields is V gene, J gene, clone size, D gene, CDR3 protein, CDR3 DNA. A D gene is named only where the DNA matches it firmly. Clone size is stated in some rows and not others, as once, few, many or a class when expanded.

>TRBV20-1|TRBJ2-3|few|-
CSATAGTDTQYF
TGCAGTGCCACGGCAGGCACAGATACGCAGTATTTT
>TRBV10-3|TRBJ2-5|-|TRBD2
CAISESGGRETQYF
TGTGCCATCAGTGAGTCGGGGGGGAGAGAGACCCAGTACTTC
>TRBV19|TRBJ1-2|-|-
CASSSVDARAANYGYTF
TGTGCCAGTAGTTCCGTCGACGCCAGGGCAGCTAACTATGGCTACACCTTC
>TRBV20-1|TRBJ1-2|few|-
CSAPWRGKRETNYGYTF
TGCAGTGCTCCCTGGCGGGGGAAGAGGGAGACTAACTATGGCTACACCTTC
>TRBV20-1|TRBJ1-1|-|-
CSAGKQGLTEAFF
TGCAGTGCTGGAAAACAGGGTCTCACTGAAGCTTTCTTT
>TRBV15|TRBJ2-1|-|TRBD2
CATSSRRGESYNEQFF
TGTGCCACCAGCAGTAGGCGGGGGGAATCCTACAATGAGCAGTTCTTC
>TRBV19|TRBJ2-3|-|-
CASSMSGFRGDTQYF
TGTGCCAGTAGTATGTCCGGCTTTCGGGGAGATACGCAGTATTTT
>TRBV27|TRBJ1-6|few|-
CASSSRQNSPLHF
TGTGCCAGCAGTTCCCGACAGAATTCACCCCTCCACTTT
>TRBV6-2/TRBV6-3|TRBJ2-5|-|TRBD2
CASSLAGGPATQYF
TGTGCCAGCAGTTTAGCGGGAGGGCCTGCTACCCAGTACTTC
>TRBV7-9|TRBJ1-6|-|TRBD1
CASSPGQGNSPLHF
TGTGCCAGCAGCCCGGGACAGGGAAATTCACCCCTCCACTTT
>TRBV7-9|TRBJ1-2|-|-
CASSLSGRDYGYTF
TGCGCCAGCAGCTTATCCGGACGGGACTATGGCTACACCTTC
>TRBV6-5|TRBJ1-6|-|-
CASSYPNSPLHF
TGTGCCAGCAGTTACCCTAATTCACCCCTCCACTTT
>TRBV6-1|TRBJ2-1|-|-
CASSSTRYNEQFF
TGTGCCAGCAGTAGTACACGCTACAATGAGCAGTTCTTC
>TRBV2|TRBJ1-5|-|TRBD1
CASSKEQGGNQPQHF
TGTGCCAGCAGTAAAGAACAGGGGGGCAATCAGCCCCAGCATTTT
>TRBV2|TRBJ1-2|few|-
CASSPEYGYTF
TGTGCCAGCAGTCCAGAATATGGCTACACCTTC
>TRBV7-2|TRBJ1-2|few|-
CASSSQDHLLYGYTF
TGTGCCAGCAGCTCCCAGGACCACTTACTCTATGGCTACACCTTC
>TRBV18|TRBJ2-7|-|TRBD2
CASSPLAGGLEQYF
TGTGCCAGCTCACCACTAGCGGGAGGTCTCGAGCAGTACTTC
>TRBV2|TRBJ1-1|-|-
CASTDLVRNTEAFF
TGTGCCAGCACCGACCTCGTTAGAAACACTGAAGCTTTCTTT
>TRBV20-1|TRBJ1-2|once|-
CSVTKRFGNGYTF
TGCAGTGTTACCAAGAGGTTCGGGAATGGCTACACCTTC
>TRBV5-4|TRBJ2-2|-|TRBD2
CASRTRAGGVTGELFF
TGTGCCAGCAGAACCAGAGCGGGGGGAGTGACCGGGGAGCTGTTTTTT
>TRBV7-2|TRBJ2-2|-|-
CASSLDGIGEPFF
TGTGCCAGCAGCTTAGATGGGATAGGGGAGCCGTTTTTT
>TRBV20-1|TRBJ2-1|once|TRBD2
CSARGPGTSGRAEEQFF
TGCAGTGCTAGGGGACCCGGGACTAGCGGGAGGGCCGAGGAGCAGTTCTTC
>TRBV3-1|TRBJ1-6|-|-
CASSQPTENSPLHF
TGTGCCAGCAGCCAACCGACGGAAAATTCACCCCTCCACTTT
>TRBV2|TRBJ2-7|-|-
CASSGSRVEQYF
TGTGCCAGCAGTGGATCCAGGGTCGAGCAGTACTTC
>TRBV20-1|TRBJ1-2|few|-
CSARPGPSRGYTF
TGCAGTGCTAGACCCGGACCGTCAAGGGGCTACACCTTC
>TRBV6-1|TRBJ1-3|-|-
CASRPPGNSGNTIYF
TGTGCCAGCAGGCCTCCAGGGAACTCTGGAAACACCATATATTTT
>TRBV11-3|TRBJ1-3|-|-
CASSLDLWGPGNTIYF
TGTGCCAGCAGCTTAGATCTGTGGGGGCCAGGAAACACCATATATTTT
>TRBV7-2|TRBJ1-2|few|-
CASSLGHSGYTF
TGTGCCAGCAGCTTAGGACACTCCGGCTACACCTTC
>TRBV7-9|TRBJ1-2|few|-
CASSPGPYPTYGYTF
TGTGCCAGCAGCCCCGGGCCCTATCCAACCTATGGCTACACCTTC
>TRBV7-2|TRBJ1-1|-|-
CASSRIVREAAFF
TGTGCCAGCAGCCGCATCGTTAGGGAAGCAGCTTTCTTT
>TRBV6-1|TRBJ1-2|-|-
CASSVQVGRAGYTF
TGTGCCAGCAGTGTCCAGGTGGGGAGGGCTGGCTACACCTTC
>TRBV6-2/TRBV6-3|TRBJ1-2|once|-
CASSLPLSGGYTF
TGTGCCAGCAGTCTACCACTCTCGGGAGGCTACACCTTC
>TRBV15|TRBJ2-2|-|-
CATSGDRGYGELFF
TGTGCCACCAGCGGGGACCGGGGATACGGGGAGCTGTTTTTT
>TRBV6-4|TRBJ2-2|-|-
CASSAGANTGELFF
TGTGCCAGCAGTGCGGGAGCCAACACCGGGGAGCTGTTTTTT
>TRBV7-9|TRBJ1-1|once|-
CASRGGAGAVNTEAFF
TGTGCCAGCAGGGGGGGGGCGGGCGCCGTAAACACTGAGGCTTTCTTT
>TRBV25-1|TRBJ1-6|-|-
CASRETLLSSYNSPLHF
TGTGCCAGCAGAGAAACACTTTTGAGCTCCTATAATTCACCCCTCCACTTT
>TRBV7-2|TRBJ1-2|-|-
CASSLGSLFGYGYTF
TGTGCCAGCAGCTTAGGTAGTCTCTTCGGTTATGGCTACACCTTC
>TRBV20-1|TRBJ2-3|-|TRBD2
CSARETSGRVTQYF
TGCAGTGCTAGAGAAACTAGCGGGAGGGTTACGCAGTATTTT
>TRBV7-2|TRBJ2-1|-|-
CASSLTGYEQFF
TGTGCCAGCAGCTTAACAGGGTATGAGCAGTTCTTC
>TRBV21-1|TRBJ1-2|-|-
CASSKGKRGYTF
TGTGCCAGCAGCAAAGGAAAGCGGGGCTACACCTTC
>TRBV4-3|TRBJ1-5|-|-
CASTNQTSMYLCASTQGPQPQHF
-
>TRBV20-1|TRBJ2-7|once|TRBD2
CSASTSGRYEQYF
TGCAGTGCCTCTACTAGCGGGAGGTACGAGCAGTACTTC
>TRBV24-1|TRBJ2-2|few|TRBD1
CATSDSRTGDTGELFF
TGTGCCACCAGTGACTCAAGGACAGGGGACACCGGGGAGCTGTTTTTT
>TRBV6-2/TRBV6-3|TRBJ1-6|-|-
CASSYPRTGSSYNSPLHF
TGTGCCAGCAGTTACCCTCGGACGGGGAGCTCCTATAATTCACCCCTCCACTTT
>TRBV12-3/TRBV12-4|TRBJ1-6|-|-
CASSLRAGSSYNSPLHF
TGTGCCAGCAGTTTAAGGGCAGGGAGCTCCTATAATTCACCCCTCCACTTT
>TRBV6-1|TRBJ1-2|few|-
CASRDPGGYGYTF
TGTGCCAGCAGGGACCCCGGGGGCTATGGCTACACCTTC
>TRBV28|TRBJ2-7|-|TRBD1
CASSFQGVSYEQYF
TGTGCCAGCAGTTTTCAGGGGGTCTCCTACGAGCAGTACTTC
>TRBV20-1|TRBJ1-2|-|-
CSARTSGISGGYTF
TGCAGTGCTAGAACCTCCGGGATATCGGGTGGCTACACCTTC
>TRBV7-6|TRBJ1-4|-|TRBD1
CASSADRARVWTNEKLFF
TGTGCCAGCAGCGCGGACAGGGCGCGGGTATGGACTAATGAAAAACTGTTTTTT
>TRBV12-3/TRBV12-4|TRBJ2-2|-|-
CASFPSGTGELFF
TGTGCCAGCTTCCCCTCGGGCACCGGGGAGCTGTTTTTT
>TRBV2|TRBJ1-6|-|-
CAGRGRNSPLHF
TGTGCCGGCAGGGGTAGGAATTCACCCCTCCACTTT
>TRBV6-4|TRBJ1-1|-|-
CASSDRPNTEAFF
TGTGCCAGCAGTGATCGACCGAACACTGAAGCTTTCTTT
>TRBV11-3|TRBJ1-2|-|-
CASSPGPERGYTF
TGTGCCAGCAGCCCGGGACCTGAACGGGGCTACACCTTC
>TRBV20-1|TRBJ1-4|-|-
CSAHIQNEKLFF
TGCAGTGCTCACATACAGAATGAAAAACTGTTTTTT
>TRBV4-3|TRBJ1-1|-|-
CASSQGGHRGTEAFF
TGCGCCAGCAGCCAGGGGGGACACCGGGGGACTGAAGCTTTCTTT
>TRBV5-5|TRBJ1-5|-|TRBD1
CASSTSGQGNSNQPQHF
TGTGCCAGCAGCACCTCCGGACAGGGGAATAGCAATCAGCCCCAGCATTTT
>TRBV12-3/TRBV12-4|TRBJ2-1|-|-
CASSLAVGNEQFF
TGTGCCAGCAGTTTAGCGGTAGGCAATGAGCAGTTCTTC